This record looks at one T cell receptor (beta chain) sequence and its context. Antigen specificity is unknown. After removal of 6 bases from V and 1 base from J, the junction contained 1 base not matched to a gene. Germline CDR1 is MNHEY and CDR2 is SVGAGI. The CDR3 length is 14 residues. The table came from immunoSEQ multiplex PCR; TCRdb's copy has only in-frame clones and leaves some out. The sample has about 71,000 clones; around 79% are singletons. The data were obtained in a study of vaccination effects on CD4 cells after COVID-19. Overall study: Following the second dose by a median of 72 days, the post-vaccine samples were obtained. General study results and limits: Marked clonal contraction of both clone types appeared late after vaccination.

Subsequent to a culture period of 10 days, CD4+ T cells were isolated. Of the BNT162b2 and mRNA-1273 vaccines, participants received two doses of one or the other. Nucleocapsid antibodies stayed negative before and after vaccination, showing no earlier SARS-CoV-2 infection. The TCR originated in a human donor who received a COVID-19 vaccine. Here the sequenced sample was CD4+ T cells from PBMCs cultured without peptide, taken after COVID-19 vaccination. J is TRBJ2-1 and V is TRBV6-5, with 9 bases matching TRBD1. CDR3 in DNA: TGTGCCAGCAGGGACAGGGGTTCCTACAATGAGCAGTTCTTC. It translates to CASRDRGSYNEQFF.